What follows is one TCR beta chain and its context. This clonotype came up many times. No antigen is known for it. No base quality information exists; no much larger clone differs at one position. Sample time point, as interpreted from the label and publication: persistent/refractory GD, antithyroid drugs over 5 years with positive TRAb. RNA was extracted from PBMCs in TRIzol for both TCR sequencing and RNA sequencing. Graves' disease was diagnosed according to American Thyroid Association guidelines. Recruitment of patients was carried out at an endocrinology department in Xi'an, China. Each patient gave about 10 milliliters of peripheral blood, collected in an EDTA anticoagulant tube. PBMCs were isolated by Ficoll Paque Plus density gradient separation without further T cell sorting. An Agilent 2100 Bioanalyzer and agarose gel were used to check RNA quality, and a NanoDrop 2000 was used to measure RNA concentration.

This specimen belongs to a study of regulatory T cells in long-lasting Graves disease (dated by TCRdb to the early 2020s). Study-level background: To count as having persistent Graves' disease, a patient had to have received antithyroid drug treatment for over 5 years with TSH receptor autoantibodies remaining persistently positive. Patients with persistent Graves' disease were compared with patients with newly diagnosed Graves' disease using TCR sequencing and RNA sequencing of peripheral blood. The study took place in China and was registered as a clinical trial. TCR sequencing covered around 13 persistent and roughly 20 newly diagnosed Graves' disease patients, 33 samples in total. Antithyroid drugs had been taken for about 10.3 years on average by persistent Graves' disease patients in the clinical cohort. Points the paper makes about the study in general: As a limitation, the authors acknowledged that the small sample size may reduce accuracy. Patients with persistent disease shared more public clonotypes (approximately 2,500) than newly diagnosed patients did (about 1,000). Compared with newly diagnosed patients, persistent Graves' disease patients had lower TCR Shannon entropy and fewer highly expanded clones, which suggests clonal expansion. Sequencing and analysis were limited to the TCR beta chain. Peripheral blood alone was examined, since thyroid tissue, which constituted the primary lesion, could not be accessed.

The protocol used for the library was multiplex PCR. Sequencing was performed on an Illumina HiSeq 4000. To build TCR beta libraries, CDR3 regions were amplified by Arm-PCR using iRepertoire HTBI primers. PCR products were gel purified before sequencing. The original pipeline was this. Across samples, 55 to 80 TRBV and approximately 15 TRBJ segments were identified and used for gene usage analysis of CDR3 amino acid clonotypes. COPE and FqMerger were used to merge filtered high-quality paired reads into contigs. BLAST was used to align contigs to IMGT TRBV, TRBD and TRBJ reference genes, with CDR3 defined following IMGT. Any clonotype with a frequency above 0.1% was counted as a highly expanded clone. Shannon entropy served as the measure of repertoire diversity, while the Gini coefficient captured V-J evenness. A clonotype was considered public if more than one individual shared it. In TCRdb, the public reads were trimmed at Q25 with fastp and aligned with MiXCR, with productive beta chains retained. Every CDR3 protein is listed once, alongside the most common genes and DNA of its rows. These V and J calls derive from TCRdb rather than the authors' analysis. The sample profile shows 350,000 to 450,000 distinct CDR3 sequences; 23% of them were found once. The ten top clones hold approximately 28% of the sample.

The sample here was peripheral blood mononuclear cells (PBMCs), taken when the disease was refractory, from a patient treated with antithyroid drugs. This clonotype was sampled from a woman aged 40 to 50 with Graves disease. Donor details come from another sample of the same person, matched by shared clones.

The DNA sequence is as follows: TGTGCCAGCAGTGCACCCCGGGACAGAGACTATAGCAATCAGCCCCAGCATTTT. Its coded protein is CASSAPRDRDYSNQPQHF. The receptor chain draws on TRBV6-2 or TRBV6-3 and TRBJ1-5, with 7 central nucleotides matching TRBD1. Looking up the germline V gene yields CDR1 MNHEY and CDR2 SVGEGT. The CDR3, cysteine through phenylalanine, is 18 amino acids long. Only the CDR3 DNA stays, 54 bases, in frame from base 1. Compared with germline, V lacks 5 bases and J lacks 0 bases; bases without a gene match: 13.